This T cell receptor (beta chain) was captured in a study of vaccination and CD4 T cells after COVID-19. Overall study: The control cultures got either a CEFX pool, an HIV-1 Nef pool, or no peptide at all.

Once obtained from cultured CD4+ T cells, the DNA was sequenced using the Oncomine TCR Beta short-read assay. TCRdb re-called the PCR reads with MiXCR, one entry per CDR3 protein. The sample lists around 19,000 distinct CDR3 sequences, approximately 49% occurring once. Stated treatment: approximately nine-day PBMC culture with coronavirus spike peptide pools or control peptides (ViraFEST assay). ViraFEST relied on peptide pools to expand antigen-specific T cells; the TCRs were sequenced afterward. Trimming left V 9 bases short and J 7 bases short, with 16 bases between. Germline V CDR1 and CDR2: MNHNS, SASEGT. This CDR3 has 13 amino acids. Turning to this clonotype: What it recognizes is unknown.

This TCR came from a human donor who had recovered from COVID-19. The sample consisted of CD4+ T cells from blood, cultured in vitro. V and J are TRBV6-1 and TRBJ1-5; tentatively, D is TRBD1 (5 bases). The CDR3 sequence: CASGAGSWQPQHF. CDR3 nucleotides: TGTGCCAGTGGGGCGGGGTCGTGGCAGCCCCAGCATTTT.